These T cell receptor beta chains were read from a single sample in a study of blood T cell repertoires in COVID-19. Only in-frame clones appear in the TCRdb table, and some are missing; sequencing was by immunoSEQ multiplex PCR. The sample contains a few hundred thousand clones, around 89% of which appear only once. The sequenced sample was peripheral blood. Receptor source: a man aged 25 to 45 with acute or convalescent COVID-19. Each CDR3 is given without its conserved first and last residue. The order of the fields is V gene, CDR3 length, J gene, clone size, CDR3 protein. Size is stated for part of the rows, as once, few or many counts, or as a class when the clone is expanded.

TRBV4-2,15,TRBJ2-1,NA,ASSQGYGTGRNNEQF
TRBV7-9,13,TRBJ2-7,NA,ASSFDGQVSYEQY
TRBV6-5,14,TRBJ2-2,NA,ASSYSTVIKPGELF
TRBV6-6,11,TRBJ1-4,NA,AGGGQTNEKLF
TRBV9,11,TRBJ2-1,once,ASSSQTGNEQF
TRBV7-3,12,TRBJ2-1,NA,ASSLYGGYNEQF
TRBV5-5,11,TRBJ1-5,NA,ASSPHSNQPQH
TRBV28,14,TRBJ1-5,NA,ASSPSGQGLNQPQH
TRBV5-4,17,TRBJ2-5,NA,ASSLGGLAGGTFQETQY
TRBV6-2/TRBV6-3,18,TRBJ1-6,NA,ASRPQGAMFQWSYNSPLH
TRBV7-3,14,TRBJ2-2,NA,ASSSTSDPSNGELF
TRBV27,12,TRBJ2-1,NA,ASSLQSIGNEQF
TRBV6-1,12,TRBJ2-7,NA,ASRAAAGDNEQY
TRBV29-1,15,TRBJ2-2,NA,SVEDPLAGGNTGELF
TRBV28,13,TRBJ1-3,NA,ASVQGLGTGNTIY
TRBV6-2/TRBV6-3,13,TRBJ1-5,NA,ASSSGRMGNQPQH
TRBV5-1,12,TRBJ1-5,NA,ASSLGSGIQPQH
TRBV3-1/TRBV3-2,13,TRBJ1-4,NA,ASSQIQETNEKLF
TRBV18,17,TRBJ2-1,NA,ASSPPFTGTSGRSNEQF
TRBV28,15,TRBJ1-4,NA,ASSPWTGGSTNEKLF
TRBV7-9,14,TRBJ1-6,NA,ASSSTGGLYNSPLH
TRBV7-3,14,TRBJ1-1,NA,ASSFRRGPNHTEAF